This TCR beta chain was recorded in a study of blood T cell repertoires in COVID-19. The table came from immunoSEQ multiplex PCR; TCRdb's copy has only in-frame clones and leaves some out. The table has about 54,000 clones, over 75% seen once; the top ten hold around 4.5%. Germline CDR1 KGHSH, CDR2 LQKENI. Trimming at V came to 3 bases and at J to 2 bases, leaving 7 bases not matched to a gene. The CDR3 contains 15 residues. Specimen: peripheral blood. The V gene is TRBV18, the J gene TRBJ2-7, with 7 positions matching TRBD2. The clonotype was recovered from a man aged 40-50 years with active COVID-19. CDR3 nucleotide sequence: TGTGCCAGCTCACCCGGGGGGTTACGAACCTACGAGCAGTACTTC. It yields the protein CASSPGGLRTYEQYF.